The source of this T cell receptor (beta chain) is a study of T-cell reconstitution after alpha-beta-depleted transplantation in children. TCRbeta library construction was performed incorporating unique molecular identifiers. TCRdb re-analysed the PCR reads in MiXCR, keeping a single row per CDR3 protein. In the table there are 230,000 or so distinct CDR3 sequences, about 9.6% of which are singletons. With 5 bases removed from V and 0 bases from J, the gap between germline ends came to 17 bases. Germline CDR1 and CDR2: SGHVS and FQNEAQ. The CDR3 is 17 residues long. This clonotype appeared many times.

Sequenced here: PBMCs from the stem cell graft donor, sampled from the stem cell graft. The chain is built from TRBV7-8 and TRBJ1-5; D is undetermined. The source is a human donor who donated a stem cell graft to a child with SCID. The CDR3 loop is CASSPFNRGYSNQPQHF. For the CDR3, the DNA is TGTGCCAGCAGCCCGTTTAACCGGGGATATAGCAATCAGCCCCAGCATTTT.